These 30 T cell receptor beta chains share one sample of origin, sequenced in a study of cytotoxic CD8 clonotypes in ibrutinib-treated CLL. The table came from immunoSEQ multiplex PCR; TCRdb's copy has only in-frame clones and leaves some out. This table has some 30,000 clones, around 76% appearing once. Specimen: PBMCs, collected after 36 months of ibrutinib treatment. The source is a human donor with chronic lymphocytic leukemia.

This clone was picked up one time. The CDR3 coding sequence is TGTGCCAGCAGCGCCCAACGAGGGAACACTGAAGCTTTCTTT. This translates into CASSAQRGNTEAFF. V is TRBV9 and J is TRBJ1-1, with no clear D. Between the trimmed V and J ends, which lost 3 bases and 1 base, there was a span of 10 bases. From germline, CDR1 is SGDLS and CDR2 YYNGEE. The CDR3 extends over 14 amino acids.

J is TRBJ2-7 and V is TRBV6-6; 7 bases are a match to TRBD1. The germline V gene has CDR1 MNHNY and CDR2 SVGAGI (reference sequence). The CDR3 is 14 residues long. J lost 4 bases, V lost 2 bases, and 5 bases had no gene match. The CDR3 is CASSYRDRRYEQYF. CDR3 DNA sequence: TGTGCCAGCAGTTACCGGGACAGAAGATACGAGCAGTACTTC.

J is TRBJ1-1 and V is TRBV6-5; D is possibly TRBD1 (6 bases). Looked up from germline, CDR1 is MNHEY and CDR2 is SVGAGI. There are 15 residues in the CDR3. Trimming removed 0 bases at V and 2 bases at J, with 10 bases between. CDR3 sequence: CASSYSSGVNTEAFF. The DNA for the CDR3 is TGTGCCAGCAGTTACTCCTCAGGGGTTAACACTGAAGCTTTCTTT.

The chain carries TRBV19 and TRBJ2-1; 10 bases line up with TRBD2. V shed 3 bases, J shed 8 bases, and the junction held 7 bases outside the gene matches. CDR3 length equals 15 residues. The germline gives CDR1 LNHDA, CDR2 SQIVND (reference sequence). CDR3 in DNA: TGTGCCAGTAGTATGCAGCGGGGGGGAGTCGATGAGCAGTTCTTC. Translating gives CASSMQRGGVDEQFF.

V is TRBV19 and J is TRBJ1-3; TRBD1 is a possible D gene (6 bases). CDR1 and CDR2 (germline): LNHDA, SQIVND (reference sequence). The V end lost 4 bases, the J end lost 0 bases, and 13 bases lay between the germline ends. The CDR3 has 16 amino acids. The CDR3 reads CASSTRTATSGNTIYF. In DNA form, the CDR3 reads TGTGCCAGTAGTACCCGGACAGCGACCTCTGGAAACACCATATATTTT.

This rearrangement joins TRBV4-1 to TRBJ1-2, with a tentative D call TRBD1 (6 bases). Trimming stripped 4 bases from V and 7 bases from J, with 28 bases between. Germline CDR1 is MGHRA and CDR2 is YSYEKL. The CDR3 is 18 residues long. The CDR3 nucleotides read TGCGCCAGCAGCCCAGGGAGGGACAAGGGGCCCACCGACCGTGGCTACACCTTC. It yields the protein CASSPGRDKGPTDRGYTF.

The rearrangement uses TRBV5-6 and TRBJ2-7, with no clear D. This CDR3 is 13 amino acids long. CDR1 SGHDT and CDR2 YYEEEE come from the germline V gene. The V end lost 0 bases, the J end lost 3 bases, and 7 bases lay between the germline ends. Here the CDR3 reads CASSLVAGYEQYF. Written as DNA, the CDR3 is TGTGCCAGCAGCTTGGTGGCAGGCTACGAGCAGTACTTC.

This chain joins TRBV18 and TRBJ2-2; D is undetermined. The V end was cut by 2 bases, the J end by 5 bases, with 18 bases between. The CDR3 covers 17 residues. CDR1 KGHSH and CDR2 LQKENI come from the germline V gene. For the CDR3, the DNA is TGTGCCAGCTCACCAGGCCCCGGAACCAAGGCGACCGGGGAGCTGTTTTTT. It translates to CASSPGPGTKATGELFF.

V usage is TRBV7-9 and J usage is TRBJ2-7; D may be TRBD1 or TRBD2 (5 bases each). Between the trimmed V and J ends, which lost 2 bases and 4 bases, there was a span of 15 bases. The CDR3 runs 15 residues. Germline CDR1 reads SEHNR; CDR2 reads FQNEAQ (reference sequence). For the CDR3, the DNA is TGTGCCAGCAGCTTATTAGGGACCGAGCTATACGAGCAGTACTTC. Its translation: CASSLLGTELYEQYF.

Remarks on this clone: A junction boundary mismatches the germline segment, possibly from a read error. The V and J genes are TRBV7-3 and TRBJ1-6; weak D call: TRBD1 (5 bases). The germline V gene has CDR1 SGHTA and CDR2 FQGTGA. The CDR3 totals 15 residues. The CDR3 bases are TGTGCCAGCAGCCTAACAGCAGGGAGTAATTCACCCCTCCACTTT. Encoded protein: CASSLTAGSNSPLHF. Supplemented by reference TRBV7-3 and TRBJ1-6, the full variable domain reads GAGVSQTPSNKVTEKGKYVELRCDPISGHTALYWYRQSLGQGPEFLIYFQGTGAADDSGLPNDRFFAVRPEGSVSTLKIQRTERGDSAVYLCASSLTAGSNSPLHFGNGTRLTVT.

The chain has TRBV7-8 and TRBJ1-1, with D tentatively TRBD1 (5 bases). The CDR3 extends over 13 amino acids. Germline CDR1 SGHVS, CDR2 FQNEAQ. The ends were cut back, 5 bases at V and 2 bases at J, with 9 bases in the middle. The CDR3 coding sequence is TGTGCCAGCAGCCCGACAGTTAACACTGAAGCTTTCTTT. Its translation: CASSPTVNTEAFF.

V is TRBV13 and J is TRBJ2-1, with D possibly TRBD2 on 5 matching bases. Germline V CDR1 and CDR2: PRHDT, FYEKMQ (reference sequence). Trimming took 0 bases from V and 5 from J, leaving 11 bases between them. There are 15 residues in the CDR3. CDR3 protein: CASSLGLDRNNEQFF. The CDR3 DNA follows: TGTGCCAGCAGCTTAGGACTAGACCGTAACAATGAGCAGTTCTTC.

The CDR3 loop reads CASEYRGKGNTEAFF. CDR3 nucleotide sequence: TGTGCCAGCGAGTACAGGGGGAAAGGGAACACTGAAGCTTTCTTT. The chain carries TRBV7-9 and TRBJ1-1, with TRBD1 matching 8 bases. CDR1 is SEHNR and CDR2 is FQNEAQ in the germline V gene (reference sequence). This CDR3 has 15 residues. The V and J ends lost 8 bases and 1 base, in that order; junction bases with no gene match: 9. Full variable domain (remainder filled in from reference TRBV7-9 and TRBJ1-1): DTGVSQNPRHKITKRGQNVTFRCDPISEHNRLYWYRQTLGQGPEFLTYFQNEAQLEKSRLLSDRFSAERPKGSFSTLEIQRTEQGDSAMYLCASEYRGKGNTEAFFGQGTRLTVV.

V gene TRBV7-6 combines with J gene TRBJ2-7, with 8 nucleotides matching TRBD1. Germline values: CDR1 SGHVS, CDR2 FNYEAQ. Trimming took 1 base from V and 1 from J; bases not matched to a gene: 0. The CDR3 runs to 14 residues. In DNA, the CDR3 is TGTGCCAGCAGCTTAGGGGACAGGTCCTACGAGCAGTACTTC. As protein: CASSLGDRSYEQYF.

The chain recombines TRBV5-1 with TRBJ2-1; 10 bases are a match to TRBD1. CDR3 size: 17 residues. Germline V gene sequence: CDR1 SGHRS, CDR2 YFSETQ. The J segment lost 4 bases and the V segment lost 2 bases, leaving 9 bases of the junction unmatched. The CDR3 region is CASSFTTGTGAYNEQFF. As DNA, the CDR3 is TGCGCCAGCAGCTTCACAACCGGGACAGGGGCTTACAATGAGCAGTTCTTC.

This clone was recorded a few times. The chain carries TRBV11-2 and TRBJ2-7, with D unresolved. The germline CDR1 and CDR2 sequences are SGHAT and FQNNGV. V was cut by 5 bases and J by 13 bases, with 21 bases left in between. This CDR3 is 13 amino acids long. The DNA of the CDR3 is TGTGCCAGCAGCCCCCCCTTTAGAGGCAGATCCTACTTC. Translated: CASSPPFRGRSYF.

The gene calls are TRBV7-2 and TRBJ2-5; 13 bases map to TRBD2. Trimming removed 5 bases from V and 5 bases from J; junction bases left unmatched: 5. The CDR3 has 15 residues. Per germline, CDR1 SGHTA and CDR2 FQGNSA. CDR3 amino acids: CASSKRTSGGETQYF. CDR3 in DNA: TGTGCCAGCAGCAAGCGGACTAGCGGGGGTGAGACCCAGTACTTC.

The rearrangement uses TRBV18 and TRBJ2-7, with D possibly matching TRBD1 (6 bases). Germline CDR1 KGHSH, CDR2 LQKENI. The CDR3 sequence is 13 residues long. V dropped 3 bases and J dropped 6 bases, with 12 bases sitting between them. The CDR3 DNA follows: TGTGCCAGCTCACCGGGGGCCTCGGCCGAGCAGTACTTC. It yields the protein CASSPGASAEQYF.

This clone turned up a few times. This chain uses TRBV11-2 with TRBJ2-7; D possibly matches TRBD1 or TRBD2 (5 bases each). V was clipped by 4 bases and J by 2 bases, with 15 bases between them. This CDR3 has 15 amino acids. Per germline, CDR1 SGHAT and CDR2 FQNNGV. The CDR3 DNA reads TGTGCCAGCAGCTCGGGGACGAGCAGCCCCTACGAGCAGTACTTC. This codes for CASSSGTSSPYEQYF.

V usage is TRBV9 and J usage is TRBJ2-2; 12 bases fit TRBD2. The CDR3 extends over 15 amino acids. The germline CDR1 and CDR2 sequences are SGDLS and YYNGEE. The ends lost 3 bases at V and 6 bases at J; junction bases unmatched: 3. The CDR3 DNA follows: TGTGCCAGCAGCGCTAGCGGGGGGGCCGCCGGGGAGCTGTTTTTT. This encodes CASSASGGAAGELFF.

This chain uses TRBV4-2 with TRBJ1-1; TRBD1 matches at 7 bases. Germline V CDR1 and CDR2: LGHNA, YNFKEQ. The CDR3 runs 15 residues. Trimming removed 6 bases from V and 0 bases from J; junction bases left unmatched: 7. The CDR3 is CASSSTGVMNTEAFF. Here the CDR3 DNA reads TGTGCCAGCAGTAGTACAGGGGTTATGAACACTGAAGCTTTCTTT.

This clone was seen only once. This chain uses TRBV4-1 with TRBJ2-7; 8 nucleotides line up with TRBD1. The CDR3 spans 17 residues. V shed 0 bases, J shed 3 bases, and the junction held 10 bases outside the gene matches. Germline assignment: CDR1 MGHRA and CDR2 YSYEKL. CDR3 in amino acids: CASSQDFSGGFFYEQYF. For the CDR3, the DNA is TGCGCCAGCAGCCAAGACTTCTCAGGGGGCTTTTTCTACGAGCAGTACTTC.

The J gene is TRBJ1-5, the V gene TRBV6-5, with D perhaps matching TRBD1 (5 bases). Per the germline V gene, CDR1 is MNHEY and CDR2 is SVGAGI. The CDR3 is made up of 15 amino acids. The V end was cut by 0 bases, the J end by 7 bases, with 13 bases between. CDR3 nucleotides: TGTGCCAGCAGTTACTCAAACAGGCCCGGGCAGCCCCAGCATTTT. This sequence encodes CASSYSNRPGQPQHF.

The chain couples TRBV27 to TRBJ1-6; 7 nucleotides agree with TRBD1. Germline-derived CDR1 and CDR2 are MNHEY and SMNVEV (reference sequence). CDR3 length: 17 residues. J lost 0 bases, V lost 6 bases, and 8 bases had no gene match. The CDR3 spells CASRRTGESSYNSPLHF. The CDR3, as DNA: TGTGCCAGCAGACGGACAGGCGAGAGCTCCTATAATTCACCCCTCCACTTT.

This chain links TRBV5-5 with TRBJ2-7; weak D call: TRBD1 (5 bases). The germline V gene has CDR1 SGHKS and CDR2 YYEKEE (reference sequence). The V gene lost 0 bases and the J gene lost 3 bases, with 13 bases spanning the gap. The CDR3 runs to 15 residues. The CDR3 DNA is TGTGCCAGCAGCTTGGGGCAGGGTTTCTTCTACGAGCAGTACTTC. This sequence encodes CASSLGQGFFYEQYF.

This clone was detected once. The rearrangement uses TRBV27 and TRBJ1-1; D remains unclear. The CDR3 spans 13 residues. Looked up from germline, CDR1 is MNHEY and CDR2 is SMNVEV (reference sequence). The V gene lost 8 bases and the J gene lost 2 bases, with 12 bases spanning the gap. CDR3 bases: TGTGCCAGCCCGAGGAGGAAAAACACTGAAGCTTTCTTT. Translation: CASPRRKNTEAFF.

This clone was found once. This rearrangement joins TRBV15 to TRBJ1-5; 8 nucleotides match TRBD1. Per germline, CDR1 LNHNV and CDR2 YYDKDF (reference sequence). This CDR3 is 15 amino acids long. V shed 1 base and J 7 bases; nucleotides not matched to a gene: 6. The CDR3: CATSRVGQGAQPQHF. The CDR3 DNA sequence: TGTGCCACCAGCAGAGTCGGTCAGGGGGCCCAGCCCCAGCATTTT.

The chain combines TRBV6-5 with TRBJ2-2; the D is unclear. Germline V lookup: CDR1 MNHEY, CDR2 SVGAGI. Trimming left V 2 bases short and J 7 bases short, with 5 bases between. The CDR3 is made up of 12 amino acids. As DNA, the CDR3 is TGTGCCAGCAGTTACCCCGGCGGGGAGCTGTTTTTT. It encodes CASSYPGGELFF.

This clone was picked up a small number of times. CDR3 DNA: TGTGCCAGCAGCAACACAGGGGAGGGCTACGAGCAGTACTTC. It translates to CASSNTGEGYEQYF. The gene calls are TRBV7-9 and TRBJ2-7; possibly TRBD1 or TRBD2 for D (7 bases each). Trimming removed 5 bases at V and 3 bases at J, with 14 bases between. CDR1 and CDR2 from the germline V gene are SEHNR and FQNEAQ (reference sequence). This CDR3 is built from 14 residues.

This clone has only a few counts. The rearrangement joins TRBV7-9 to TRBJ1-5, with 7 bases lining up with TRBD1. Germline-derived CDR1 and CDR2 are SEHNR and FQNEAQ (reference sequence). The ends lost 5 bases at V and 5 bases at J; junction bases unmatched: 12. CDR3 length: 16 amino acids. The CDR3: CASSPMAVQGHQPQHF. DNA for the CDR3: TGTGCCAGCAGCCCCATGGCCGTACAGGGGCATCAGCCCCAGCATTTT.